This passage covers 13 T cell receptor beta chains from one sample sequenced in a study of regulatory T cells in long-lasting Graves disease. Time point of the sample: persistent/refractory GD, antithyroid drugs over 5 years with positive TRAb. Preparation of the TCR library used RNA extracted from PBMCs. CDR3 regions were amplified by Arm-PCR using iRepertoire HTBI primers to build TCR beta libraries. TCRdb re-called the multiplex PCR reads with MiXCR, one entry per CDR3 protein. The sample lists about 470,000 distinct CDR3 sequences, about 20% occurring once. Here the sequenced sample was peripheral blood mononuclear cells (PBMCs), taken when the disease was refractory, from a patient treated with antithyroid drugs. The receptors come from a female donor with Graves disease.

The rearrangement links TRBV13 to TRBJ2-7; 11 bases fit TRBD1. V shed 0 bases, J shed 4 bases, and the junction held 8 bases outside the gene matches. Germline CDR1 PRHDT, CDR2 FYEKMQ (reference sequence). CDR3 size: 17 residues. This CDR3 is CASSLGDRGLPPYEQYF. The DNA for the CDR3 is TGTGCCAGCAGCTTAGGGGACAGGGGGCTTCCTCCGTACGAGCAGTACTTC.

This clonotype has at least ten counts. CDR3 region: CAINLNTEAFF. The CDR3 DNA reads TGTGCCATCAATTTGAACACTGAAGCTTTCTTT. V usage is TRBV27 and J usage is TRBJ1-1, with unresolved D. CDR1 and CDR2 (germline): MNHEY, SMNVEV (reference sequence). Trimming shortened V by 10 bases and J by 0 bases, and 6 bases separated the two germline ends. CDR3 length equals 11 residues.

This clonotype occurred many times. The chain couples TRBV6-5 to TRBJ1-1; perhaps TRBD1 as D (5 bases). The CDR3 is 16 residues long. Trimming removed 1 base at V and 1 base at J, with 13 bases between. In germline, CDR1 is MNHEY, CDR2 SVGAGI. The CDR3 sequence is CASSYWVDRPNTEAFF. DNA for the CDR3: TGTGCCAGCAGTTACTGGGTTGACAGACCGAACACTGAAGCTTTCTTT.

This chain connects TRBV2 to TRBJ2-1; 7 bases are shared with TRBD2. The ends lost 8 bases at V and 9 bases at J; junction bases unmatched: 4. CDR3 length equals 11 residues. CDR1 is SNHLY and CDR2 is FYNNEI in the germline V gene. The CDR3 here is CASGEGFEQFF. The CDR3 nucleotides are TGTGCCAGCGGGGAGGGGTTTGAGCAGTTCTTC.

This clonotype was counted ten times or more. This sequence joins TRBV29-1 and TRBJ2-7; the match to TRBD2 covers 10 bases. The ends lost 6 bases at V and 8 bases at J; junction bases unmatched: 13. CDR1 and CDR2 from the germline V gene are SQVTM and ANQGSEA. The CDR3 totals 14 residues. The CDR3 region is CSVGGLAVASKQYF. Written as DNA, the CDR3 is TGCAGCGTGGGAGGACTAGCGGTAGCTTCCAAGCAGTACTTC.

This clonotype was seen at least ten times. V and J are TRBV7-3 and TRBJ2-5; D call uncertain. The germline gives CDR1 SGHTA, CDR2 FQGTGA. The CDR3 contains 14 residues. Trimming took off 2 bases at V and 6 bases at J, with 13 bases between the two ends. CDR3 amino acids: CASSLLGGRQTQYF. CDR3 DNA sequence: TGTGCCAGCAGCTTATTGGGCGGCCGCCAGACCCAGTACTTC.

This clonotype showed up just a few times. The rearrangement links TRBV27 to TRBJ1-1, with D possibly matching TRBD1 (6 bases). Germline V gene lookup returns CDR1 MNHEY and CDR2 SMNVEV (reference sequence). The V end was cut by 4 bases, the J end by 4 bases, with 13 bases between. The length of the CDR3 is 14 residues. CDR3 protein: CASSSRGPLTEAFF. The CDR3 nucleotides read TGTGCCAGCAGTTCCAGGGGCCCCCTCACTGAAGCTTTCTTT.

In its sample, this clonotype was seen many times. The chain couples TRBV11-2 to TRBJ1-1, with 8 bases aligning to TRBD1. This CDR3 is 17 amino acids long. J was trimmed by 3 bases and V by 0 bases; bases with no gene match: 9. Germline CDR1 SGHAT, CDR2 FQNNGV. The CDR3 region has the DNA TGTGCCAGCAGCTTAGATCTTTACGGACAGGGTGACACTGAAGCTTTCTTT. It encodes CASSLDLYGQGDTEAFF.

This chain links TRBV6-1 with TRBJ1-5, with TRBD1 matching over 7 bases. V lost 6 bases, J lost 0 bases, and 5 bases stayed unmatched. The CDR3 contains 15 residues. CDR1 is MNHNS and CDR2 is SASEGT in the germline V gene. The chain's CDR3 is CASSQTGYSNQPQHF. CDR3 bases: TGTGCCAGCAGCCAGACAGGGTATAGCAATCAGCCCCAGCATTTT.

CDR3 sequence (DNA): TGTGCCAGCTCACCAAACTACAGCTCCTACGAGCAGTACTTC. Translated: CASSPNYSSYEQYF. The rearrangement links TRBV18 to TRBJ2-7; D not resolved. Deletions cut 2 bases from V and 0 bases from J, with 8 bases between. CDR3 length equals 14 residues. The V gene's germline CDR1 is KGHSH and CDR2 LQKENI.

This clonotype appeared many times. This chain links TRBV11-2 with TRBJ2-7; D perhaps matches TRBD2 (5 bases). Germline values: CDR1 SGHAT, CDR2 FQNNGV. The CDR3 covers 15 residues. V was shortened by 6 bases and J by 0 bases, with 15 bases between the two germline ends. CDR3 nucleotide sequence: TGTGCCAGCAGTTTACGACGGGGTTACTCCTACGAGCAGTACTTC. It yields the protein CASSLRRGYSYEQYF. The full variable domain, completed using reference TRBV11-2 and TRBJ2-7, is EAGVAQSPRYKIIEKRQSVAFWCNPISGHATLYWYQQILGQGPKLLIQFQNNGVVDDSQLPKDRFSAERLKGVDSTLKIQPAKLEDSAVYLCASSLRRGYSYEQYFGPGTRLTVT.

The V and J genes are TRBV2 and TRBJ2-2; TRBD2 matches 8 bases. Germline V gene data show CDR1 as SNHLY and CDR2 as FYNNEI. This CDR3 is 15 amino acids long. V lost 4 bases, J lost 7 bases, and 8 bases stayed unmatched. The CDR3 DNA sequence: TGTGCCAGCAGTGGGACGGGAGGGCCTGGCGGGGAGCTGTTTTTT. This gives the protein CASSGTGGPGGELFF. The variable domain in full, with the rest retrieved from reference TRBV2 and TRBJ2-2, is EPEVTQTPSHQVTQMGQEVILRCVPISNHLYFYWYRQILGQKVEFLVSFYNNEISEKSEIFDDQFSVERPDGSNFTLKIRSTKLEDSAMYFCASSGTGGPGGELFFGEGSRLTVL.

The chain recombines TRBV7-2 with TRBJ2-2; 12 bases match TRBD2. Per the germline V gene, CDR1 is SGHTA and CDR2 is FQGNSA. V gave up 4 bases and J gave up 4 bases; unmatched junction bases: 13. The CDR3 consists of 19 residues. CDR3 sequence: CASSSPSSGRAVGTGELFF. The CDR3 DNA follows: TGTGCCAGCAGCTCCCCTTCTAGCGGGAGGGCCGTGGGCACCGGGGAGCTGTTTTTT.